The TCR beta chain described here comes from a study of T cell changes during pregnancy in multiple sclerosis. Clones were read by immunoSEQ multiplex PCR, and TCRdb kept only the in-frame ones, dropping some. The repertoire has about 44,000 clones, around 89% of them found once; the top ten carry roughly 1.2%. This CDR3 region has 15 residues. Trimming took 0 bases from V and 6 from J; bases not matched to a gene: 6. Germline V gene lookup returns CDR1 SGHRS and CDR2 YFSETQ. This receptor was obtained from a female donor with multiple sclerosis, enrolled in a pregnancy study. This sequence joins TRBV5-1 and TRBJ1-1; 9 nucleotides agree with TRBD1. The starting material was CD4+ T cells from peripheral blood mononuclear cells, obtained after pregnancy. The CDR3 nucleotides read TGCGCCAGCAGCTTGGACAGGGGGCGAGGCTCTGAAGCTTTCTTT. It codes for CASSLDRGRGSEAFF.